This TCR beta chain was sequenced for a study of Graves' ophthalmopathy and Graves' hyperthyroidism. TCR beta CDR3 amplification used RNA transcripts. Second-round multiplex PCR came after first-round RT-PCR with HTBI primers. TCRdb independently ran MiXCR on the multiplex PCR reads; one entry per CDR3 protein. The sample has a few hundred thousand distinct CDR3 sequences, around 16% seen once. This clonotype was observed many times. V lost 8 bases and J lost 4; bases outside the gene matches: 21. Germline V lookup: CDR1 MNHEY, CDR2 SVGEGT. This CDR3 region has 19 residues. The source of this sequence is a young woman with Graves' ophthalmopathy. Material for sequencing was peripheral blood. J is TRBJ2-5 and V is TRBV6-2 or TRBV6-3, with 11 bases identical to TRBD2. This CDR3 reads CASSKRGGLAVLLGETQYF. In nucleotides, the CDR3 is TGTGCCAGCTCCAAAAGGGGGGGACTAGCGGTCTTATTGGGAGAGACCCAGTACTTC.